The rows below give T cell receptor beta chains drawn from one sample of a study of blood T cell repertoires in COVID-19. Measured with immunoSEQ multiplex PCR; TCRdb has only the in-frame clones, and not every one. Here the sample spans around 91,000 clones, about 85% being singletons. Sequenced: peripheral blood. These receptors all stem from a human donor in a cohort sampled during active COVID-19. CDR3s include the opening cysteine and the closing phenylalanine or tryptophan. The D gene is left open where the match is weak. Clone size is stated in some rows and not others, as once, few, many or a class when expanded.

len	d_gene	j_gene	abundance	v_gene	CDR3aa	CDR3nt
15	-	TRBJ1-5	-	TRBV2	CASTFATPSNQPQHF	TGTGCCAGCACATTCGCGACACCTAGCAATCAGCCCCAGCATTTT
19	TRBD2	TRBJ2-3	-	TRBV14	CASSQDMRTSPYSTDTQYF	TGTGCCAGCAGCCAAGATATGAGGACTAGCCCCTATAGCACAGATACGCAGTATTTT
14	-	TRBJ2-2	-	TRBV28	CASSLTPQVGELFF	TGTGCCAGCAGTTTAACTCCCCAAGTCGGGGAGCTGTTTTTT
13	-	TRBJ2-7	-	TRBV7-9	CASSRSSGAEQYF	TGTGCCAGCAGCCGCAGCTCGGGAGCCGAGCAGTACTTC
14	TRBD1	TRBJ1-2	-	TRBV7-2	CASSSIDRASGYTF	TGTGCCAGCAGCTCAATAGACAGGGCGTCGGGCTACACCTTC
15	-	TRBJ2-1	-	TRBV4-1	CASSQVGSSYNEQFF	TGCGCCAGCAGCCAAGTTGGGAGCTCCTACAATGAGCAGTTCTTC
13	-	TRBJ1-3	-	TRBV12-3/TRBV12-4	CASGSVSGNTIYF	TGTGCCAGCGGCTCAGTCTCTGGAAACACCATATATTTT
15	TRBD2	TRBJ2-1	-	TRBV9	CASSVGLAGRNEQFF	TGTGCCAGCAGCGTCGGACTAGCGGGCCGCAATGAGCAGTTCTTC
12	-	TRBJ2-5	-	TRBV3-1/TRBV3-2	CASSRERETQYF	TGTGCCAGCAGCCGGGAGAGAGAGACCCAGTACTTC
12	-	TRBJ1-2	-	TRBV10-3	CAAKWVGRGYTF	TGTGCCGCCAAATGGGTGGGGAGGGGCTACACCTTC
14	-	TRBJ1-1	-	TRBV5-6	CASSLGGGGTEAFF	TGTGCCAGCAGCTTAGGAGGCGGAGGTACTGAAGCTTTCTTT
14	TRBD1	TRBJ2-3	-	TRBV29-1	CSVGLGGSGDTQYF	TGCAGCGTGGGCCTAGGGGGCTCGGGAGATACGCAGTATTTT
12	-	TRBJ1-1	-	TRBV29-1	CSVAVGGTEAFF	TGCAGCGTGGCCGTGGGGGGCACTGAAGCTTTCTTT
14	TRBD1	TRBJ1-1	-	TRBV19	CASSRQGGTTEAFF	TGTGCCAGCTCCAGACAGGGGGGGACCACTGAAGCTTTCTTT
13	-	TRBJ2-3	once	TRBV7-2	CASSLDFTDTQYF	TGTGCCAGCAGCTTAGACTTCACAGATACGCAGTATTTT
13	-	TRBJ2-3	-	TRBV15	CATTHRGTDTQYF	TGTGCCACCACGCACAGGGGCACAGATACGCAGTATTTT
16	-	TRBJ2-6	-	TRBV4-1	CASSQTPFSGANVLTF	TGCGCCAGCAGCCAGACTCCTTTTTCTGGGGCCAACGTCCTGACTTTC
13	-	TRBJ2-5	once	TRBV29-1	CSVQEGAQETQYF	TGCAGCGTTCAGGAGGGGGCCCAAGAGACCCAGTACTTC
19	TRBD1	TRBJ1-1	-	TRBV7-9	CASSSDPTGDLHLNTEAFF	TGTGCCAGCAGCTCCGACCCTACAGGGGACCTTCACTTGAACACTGAAGCTTTCTTT
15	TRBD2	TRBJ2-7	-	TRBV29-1	CSVGGLAGGPYEQYF	TGCAGCGTTGGAGGACTAGCGGGAGGGCCCTACGAGCAGTACTTC
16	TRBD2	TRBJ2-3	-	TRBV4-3	CASSPRGSGGSDTQYF	TGCGCCAGCAGCCCTCGGGGTAGCGGGGGCTCAGATACGCAGTATTTT
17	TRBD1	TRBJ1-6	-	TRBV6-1	CASIEQGAGGDNSPLHF	TGTGCCAGCATTGAACAGGGGGCGGGGGGGGATAATTCACCCCTCCACTTT
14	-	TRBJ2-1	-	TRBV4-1	CASSPGLSYNEQFF	TGCGCCAGCAGCCCGGGACTTTCCTACAATGAGCAGTTCTTC
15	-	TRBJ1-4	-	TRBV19	CASSIRAFDNEKLFF	TGTGCCAGTAGTATACGAGCCTTCGATAATGAAAAACTGTTTTTT
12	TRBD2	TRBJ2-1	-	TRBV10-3	CAIRAGGNEQFF	TGTGCCATCAGGGCGGGGGGCAATGAGCAGTTCTTC
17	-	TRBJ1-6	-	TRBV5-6	CASSLYRDWDYNSPLHF	TGTGCCAGCAGCCTGTACAGGGATTGGGATTATAATTCACCCCTCCACTTT
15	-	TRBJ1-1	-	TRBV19	CASTVPYSGMPEAFF	TGTGCCAGTACCGTCCCCTATTCGGGGATGCCTGAAGCTTTCTTT
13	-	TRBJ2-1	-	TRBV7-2	CASSRGQFNEQFF	TGTGCCAGCAGCCGTGGACAGTTTAATGAGCAGTTCTTC
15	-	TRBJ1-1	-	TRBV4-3	CASSQGRGSNTEAFF	TGCGCCAGCAGCCAAGGTCGCGGGTCGAACACTGAAGCTTTCTTT
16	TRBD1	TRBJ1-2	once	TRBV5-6	CASSLANRGRGYGYTF	TGTGCCAGCAGCTTGGCAAACAGGGGGCGAGGGTATGGCTACACCTTC